A selection of T cell receptor beta chains follows, all from one sample in a study of CD8 T cell repertoires and HIV-1 epitope variants. Their cognate antigens are unknown. Profiled with immunoSEQ multiplex PCR; TCRdb holds only in-frame clones, not every one. This sample has several thousand clones, with approximately 70% found just once. The sequenced sample consisted of cultured CD8+ T cells derived from PBMCs. The receptors stem from a male donor with HIV. Both conserved end residues are part of each CDR3. A D gene is named only where the DNA matches it firmly. Clone size appears in some rows only: once, few, many, or a class for an expanded clone.

J gene	D gene	clone size	V gene	CDR3 protein	CDR3 DNA
TRBJ2-7	.	.	TRBV5-6	CASSSLHLYEQYF	TGTGCCAGCAGCTCGTTACATCTATACGAGCAGTACTTC
TRBJ2-5	TRBD2	.	TRBV28	CASSLSDGGVGETQYF	TGTGCCAGCAGTTTATCCGACGGGGGGGTCGGAGAGACCCAGTACTTC
TRBJ1-2	TRBD1	.	TRBV19	CASSEGQGMDGYTF	TGTGCCAGTAGTGAGGGACAGGGAATGGATGGCTACACCTTC
TRBJ2-7	.	.	TRBV18	CASSLGTATYEQYF	TGTGCCAGCTCATTAGGGACGGCTACCTACGAGCAGTACTTC
TRBJ1-3	.	few	TRBV5-8	CASSFGRDPGNTIYF	TGTGCCAGCAGCTTCGGACGGGACCCTGGAAACACCATATATTTT
TRBJ2-3	TRBD2	.	TRBV7-9	CASRITSGVGTDTQYF	TGTGCCAGCAGGATAACTAGCGGGGTAGGCACAGATACGCAGTATTTT
TRBJ2-1	.	.	TRBV2	CASSGRGEDEQFF	TGTGCCAGCAGTGGTCGGGGAGAGGATGAGCAGTTCTTC
TRBJ1-4	TRBD1	.	TRBV7-8	CASSGGTGIGILFF	TGTGCCAGCAGTGGCGGGACAGGGATAGGGATACTGTTTTTT
TRBJ1-5	.	.	TRBV6-5	CASSPGGQPQHF	TGTGCCAGCAGCCCGGGGGGGCAGCCCCAGCATTTT
TRBJ2-1	TRBD2	.	TRBV6-1	CASSEWLAGGYNEQFF	TGTGCCAGCAGTGAGTGGCTAGCGGGAGGTTACAATGAGCAGTTCTTC
TRBJ1-5	.	.	TRBV6-6	CASSSPGAAAQHF	TGTGCCAGCAGTTCCCCCGGGGCCGCCGCCCAGCATTTT
TRBJ2-7	.	.	TRBV28	CASSQGSYEQYF	TGTGCCAGCAGTCAGGGGAGCTACGAGCAGTACTTC
TRBJ2-1	.	few	TRBV2	CASRSLDSPEQFF	TGTGCCAGTCGGTCCCTGGACTCACCCGAGCAGTTCTTC
TRBJ1-5	.	few	TRBV15	CATSTYTGSNQPQHF	TGTGCCACCAGCACTTACACAGGGAGCAATCAGCCCCAGCATTTT
TRBJ2-1	TRBD2	once	TRBV2	CASSEGGSSYNEQFF	TGTGCCAGCAGTGAAGGCGGGAGCTCCTACAATGAGCAGTTCTTC
TRBJ2-7	.	.	TRBV28	CASSLSQGTLSYEQYF	TGTGCCAGCAGTTTATCACAGGGAACCCTCTCCTACGAGCAGTACTTC
TRBJ2-1	TRBD2	.	TRBV19	CASSIRTSGTYNEQFF	TGTGCCAGTAGTATACGGACTAGCGGGACCTACAATGAGCAGTTCTTC
TRBJ2-3	TRBD2	.	TRBV19	CASTSLAGGSGDTQYF	TGTGCCAGTACTTCCCTAGCGGGAGGGTCTGGAGATACGCAGTATTTT
TRBJ2-2	TRBD1	.	TRBV5-5	CASSLKGQGVNTGELFF	TGTGCCAGCAGCCTGAAAGGACAGGGGGTAAACACCGGGGAGCTGTTTTTT
TRBJ1-3	.	.	TRBV28	CASSFGSFSGNTIYF	TGTGCCAGCAGTTTTGGGAGCTTCTCTGGAAACACCATATATTTT
TRBJ2-7	TRBD1	.	TRBV4-1	CASSLGTGSYEQYF	TGCGCCAGCAGCCTGGGGACAGGTTCCTACGAGCAGTACTTC
TRBJ1-2	.	.	TRBV19	CASSMIGGEYTF	TGTGCCAGTAGTATGATCGGGGGCGAATACACCTTC
TRBJ2-1	TRBD2	.	TRBV19	CASRVLSGGENEQFF	TGTGCCAGTAGGGTTCTCAGCGGGGGGGAAAATGAGCAGTTCTTC
TRBJ2-3	.	.	TRBV7-9	CASSARDSATDTQYF	TGTGCCAGCAGCGCTCGGGACTCGGCGACAGATACGCAGTATTTT
TRBJ1-4	.	.	TRBV5-1	CASSLSAGAATNEKLFF	TGCGCCAGCAGCTTGTCGGCAGGGGCCGCAACTAATGAAAAACTGTTTTTT
TRBJ1-4	.	.	TRBV6-5	CASSYLSVGVEELFF	TGTGCCAGCAGTTACCTCAGTGTGGGAGTCGAAGAACTGTTTTTT
TRBJ2-2	.	.	TRBV15	CATSSALGATGELFF	TGTGCCACCAGCTCGGCCCTCGGGGCTACCGGGGAGCTGTTTTTT
TRBJ2-7	TRBD1	once	TRBV7-9	CASSEIQGAINEQYF	TGTGCCAGCAGCGAGATTCAGGGGGCGATCAACGAGCAGTACTTC
TRBJ2-7	.	.	TRBV4-1	CASSQEGAGEVDEQYF	TGCGCCAGCAGCCAAGAAGGGGCGGGCGAGGTGGACGAGCAGTACTTC